Below, 4 T cell receptor beta chains from the same sample are listed, as sequenced in a study. TCRdb reprocessed the 5' RACE reads with MiXCR, giving one entry per CDR3 protein. The sample includes some 64,000 distinct CDR3 sequences, approximately 23% of them seen just once. The sample comprised memory CD4+ T cells sorted from a lymph node. Subset described: memory CD4+ T cells, CD4+CD45RO+CD25-. These receptor sequences come from a female donor with breast cancer.

This chain links TRBV20-1 with TRBJ2-1; D not resolved. The CDR3 sequence is 14 residues long. Germline V gene lookup returns CDR1 DFQATT and CDR2 SNEGSKA (reference sequence). Trimming shortened V by 6 bases and J by 3 bases, and 15 bases separated the two germline ends. CDR3 residues: CSADADERYNEQFF. The CDR3, as DNA: TGCAGTGCCGACGCCGATGAGCGCTACAATGAGCAGTTCTTC.

This clonotype was counted at least ten times. This chain uses TRBV20-1 with TRBJ1-2; 11 bases fit TRBD1. J lost 4 bases, V lost 5 bases, and 15 bases had no gene match. CDR3 size: 17 residues. Germline lookup yields CDR1 DFQATT and CDR2 SNEGSKA (reference sequence). Here the CDR3 DNA reads TGCAGTGCTCCCCCATCGCCGGGACAGGGGGACGTCTATGGCTACACCTTC. The encoded protein is CSAPPSPGQGDVYGYTF.

Of note for this clonotype: The junction differs from germline at one of its ends, possibly a read error. V gene TRBV28 combines with J gene TRBJ2-7; 7 nucleotides line up with TRBD2. There are 11 residues in the CDR3. The germline V gene encodes CDR1 MDHEN and CDR2 SYDVKM. CDR3 sequence reads: CASSLWGGTNF. The CDR3, as DNA: TGTGCCAGCAGTTTATGGGGGGGGACCAACTTC.

The CDR3: CASSLRRADTQYF. The CDR3 nucleotides are TGTGCCAGCAGCTTAAGGAGGGCCGATACGCAGTATTTT. This rearrangement joins TRBV7-9 to TRBJ2-3; D is perhaps TRBD2 (6 bases). The CDR3 is 13 residues long. Germline V gene data show CDR1 as SEHNR and CDR2 as FQNEAQ (reference sequence). Trimming shortened V by 2 bases and J by 6 bases, and 9 bases separated the two germline ends.